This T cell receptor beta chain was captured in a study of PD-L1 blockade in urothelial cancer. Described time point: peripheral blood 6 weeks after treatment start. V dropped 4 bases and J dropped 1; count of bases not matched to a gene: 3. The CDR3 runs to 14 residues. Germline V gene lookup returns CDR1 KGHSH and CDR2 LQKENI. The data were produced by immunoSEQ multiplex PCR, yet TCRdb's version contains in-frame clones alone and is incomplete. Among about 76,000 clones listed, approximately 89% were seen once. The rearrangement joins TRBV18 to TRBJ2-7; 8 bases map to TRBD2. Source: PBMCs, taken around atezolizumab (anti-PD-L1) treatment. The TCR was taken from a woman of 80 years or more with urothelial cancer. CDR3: CASSLREGSYEQYF. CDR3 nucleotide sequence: TGTGCCAGCTCACTTCGGGAGGGGTCCTACGAGCAGTACTTC. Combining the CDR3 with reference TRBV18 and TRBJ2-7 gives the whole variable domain NAGVMQNPRHLVRRRGQEARLRCSPMKGHSHVYWYRQLPEEGLKFMVYLQKENIIDESGMPKERFSAEFPKEGPSILRIQQVVRGDSAAYFCASSLREGSYEQYFGPGTRLTVT.